The 31 T cell receptor beta chains listed next were all sequenced from one sample in a study of blood T cell repertoires in COVID-19. Here immunoSEQ multiplex PCR was the method, and the copy in TCRdb shows in-frame clones only, minus some. Among 70,000 to 90,000 clones, 86% were seen once, and the ten largest hold 8%. Source material: peripheral blood. These receptors all stem from a man aged 50 to 60 with active COVID-19.

Concerning this clone itself: Germline is not matched at one junction end, which may reflect a read error. The chain combines TRBV11-1 with TRBJ1-1, with D possibly matching TRBD1 (5 bases). CDR3 length: 13 residues. Germline CDR1 and CDR2: SGHAT and FQDESV (reference sequence). The CDR3 nucleotides are TGTGCCAGCAGCTTGGCAGGGAACCCTGAAGCTTTCTTT. It encodes CASSLAGNPEAFF.

The rearrangement uses TRBV9 and TRBJ2-3; 9 bases agree with TRBD2. Germline CDR1 SGDLS, CDR2 YYNGEE. After removal of 4 bases from V and 2 bases from J, the junction contained 11 bases not matched to a gene. The CDR3 has 17 amino acids. CDR3 protein: CASSPHSGSDTTDTQYF. CDR3 bases: TGTGCCAGCAGCCCCCATAGCGGGAGTGACACCACAGATACGCAGTATTTT.

This chain connects TRBV5-6 to TRBJ2-3; TRBD2 matches at 9 bases. V was pared by 3 bases and J by 0 bases, with 8 bases of the junction left unmatched. From germline, CDR1 is SGHDT and CDR2 YYEEEE. This CDR3 is built from 17 residues. The CDR3 loop is CASSSLLAGPSTDTQYF. DNA of the CDR3: TGTGCCAGCAGCTCGTTGCTAGCGGGGCCCAGCACAGATACGCAGTATTTT.

The chain is built from TRBV18 and TRBJ1-4, with D unresolved. This CDR3 is built from 13 residues. Germline assignment: CDR1 KGHSH and CDR2 LQKENI. Trimming removed 2 bases at V and 8 bases at J, with 9 bases between. CDR3 sequence (DNA): TGTGCCAGCTCACCATCCCGAGAGGAAAAACTGTTTTTT. This gives the protein CASSPSREEKLFF. Filled out from reference TRBV18 and TRBJ1-4, the complete variable domain reads NAGVMQNPRHLVRRRGQEARLRCSPMKGHSHVYWYRQLPEEGLKFMVYLQKENIIDESGMPKERFSAEFPKEGPSILRIQQVVRGDSAAYFCASSPSREEKLFFGSGTQLSVL.

This clone was seen a handful of times. The J gene is TRBJ1-5, the V gene TRBV5-5, with a possible D match to TRBD1 (6 bases). The V and J ends lost 0 bases and 4 bases respectively, with 14 bases between them. CDR1 and CDR2 from the germline V gene are SGHKS and YYEKEE (reference sequence). CDR3 length equals 16 residues. CDR3 nucleotide sequence: TGTGCCAGCAGCTTGGGGGGGGGACATTTTAATCAGCCCCAGCATTTT. This sequence encodes CASSLGGGHFNQPQHF.

The J gene is TRBJ1-4, the V gene TRBV28; D is uncertain. The CDR3 is made up of 13 amino acids. Trimming removed 7 bases from V and 3 bases from J, with 9 bases in between. Germline V gene lookup returns CDR1 MDHEN and CDR2 SYDVKM. The chain's CDR3 is CASMLPANEKLFF. For the CDR3, the DNA is TGTGCCAGCATGCTACCGGCTAATGAAAAACTGTTTTTT.

This clone was seen once. The chain employs TRBV5-6 and TRBJ2-5, with TRBD2 identical over 7 bases. Germline lookup yields CDR1 SGHDT and CDR2 YYEEEE. This CDR3 has 15 residues. J lost 2 bases, V lost 4 bases, and 8 bases had no gene match. CDR3 region: CASSERIGRQETQYF. The CDR3 bases are TGTGCCAGCAGCGAACGGATCGGGAGGCAAGAGACCCAGTACTTC. Based on the CDR3 plus reference TRBV5-6 and TRBJ2-5, the full variable domain is DAGVTQSPTHLIKTRGQQVTLRCSPKSGHDTVSWYQQALGQGPQFIFQYYEEEERQRGNFPDRFSGHQFPNYSSELNVNALLLGDSALYLCASSERIGRQETQYFGPGTRLLVL.

The genes are TRBV27 and TRBJ2-3; TRBD2 aligns across 12 bases. The trim removed 3 bases at V and 0 bases at J, leaving 10 bases unmatched. This CDR3 is built from 19 residues. The germline V gene has CDR1 MNHEY and CDR2 SMNVEV (reference sequence). DNA for the CDR3: TGTGCCAGCAGTTTGGGCAGGTTGACTAGCGGGAGAAGCACAGATACGCAGTATTTT. Amino acids: CASSLGRLTSGRSTDTQYF.

The chain recombines TRBV4-3 with TRBJ2-5; tentative D call: TRBD1 (7 bases). Trimming cost V 0 bases and J 4 bases, with 9 bases left between them. CDR1 is LGHNA, CDR2 YSLEER, per germline. CDR3 size: 14 residues. Written as DNA, the CDR3 is TGCGCCAGCAGCCAAGATCAGGGGGGAGAGACCCAGTACTTC. Encoded protein: CASSQDQGGETQYF.

The chain carries TRBV18 and TRBJ2-2; 7 nucleotides match TRBD1. Germline V lookup: CDR1 KGHSH, CDR2 LQKENI. CDR3 size: 15 residues. With V trimmed by 2 bases and J by 2 bases, 2 bases remained unmatched. CDR3 loop: CASSPRQGNTGELFF. DNA for the CDR3: TGTGCCAGCTCACCAAGACAGGGAAACACCGGGGAGCTGTTTTTT.

The V and J genes are TRBV4-3 and TRBJ2-2; D ambiguous. Germline V CDR1 and CDR2: LGHNA, YSLEER. The CDR3 contains 15 residues. Trimming stripped 4 bases from V and 3 bases from J, with 12 bases between. CDR3 loop: CASSPVKEDTGELFF. In nucleotides, the CDR3 is TGCGCCAGCAGCCCAGTTAAAGAGGACACCGGGGAGCTGTTTTTT.

As regards this clone: The CDR3 does not close with the conserved phenylalanine or tryptophan, likely indicating a read error. The DNA is left out, because the CDR3 cannot be placed on it with certainty; the CDR3 is given as TCRdb lists it. The chain employs TRBV15 and TRBJ1-2; the table's TRBD1 call for D was not verified on the DNA. With termini counted, the CDR3 has 12 amino acids. In germline, CDR1 is LNHNV, CDR2 YYDKDF (reference sequence). The chain's CDR3 is CATSRDGRGRRV.

The chain is built from TRBV4-3 and TRBJ1-1, with 10 bases aligning to TRBD1. V trimming: 4 bases; J trimming: 3 bases; junction bases outside the gene matches: 11. The CDR3 totals 17 residues. CDR1 and CDR2 (germline): LGHNA, YSLEER. The CDR3 sequence: CASSPAGGGTGDTEAFF. The CDR3 DNA sequence: TGCGCCAGCAGCCCCGCTGGGGGAGGGACAGGGGACACTGAAGCTTTCTTT.

On this clone: Sequence at one end of the junction differs from germline and may be a read error. This sequence joins TRBV3-1 (or the pseudogene TRBV3-2) and TRBJ2-4; D might be TRBD2 (5 bases). The CDR3 length is 13 residues. Germline lookup yields CDR1 LGHDT and CDR2 YNNKEL (reference sequence). DNA for the CDR3: TGTGCCAGCAGCCCAAAAAACTGGCCGGGAAGGGACTTC. Translated: CASSPKNWPGRDF.

V and J are TRBV7-9 and TRBJ2-3; maybe TRBD1 (6 bases). This CDR3 is 15 amino acids long. V lost 1 base and J 1 base, leaving 9 bases between the germline ends. The germline gives CDR1 SEHNR, CDR2 FQNEAQ (reference sequence). The CDR3: CASSLDPGGTDTQYF. The CDR3 nucleotides are TGTGCCAGCAGCTTAGATCCAGGGGGCACAGATACGCAGTATTTT.

This clone was counted ten times or more. V is TRBV4-3 and J is TRBJ2-5, with D perhaps matching TRBD1 (6 bases). The V end was cut by 3 bases, the J end by 5 bases, with 10 bases between. Germline V gene sequence: CDR1 LGHNA, CDR2 YSLEER. CDR3 length: 13 residues. Here the CDR3 DNA reads TGCGCCAGCAGCCAGCACAGGGCGGAGACCCAGTACTTC. It specifies CASSQHRAETQYF.

The V call is TRBV5-5, the J call TRBJ2-1, with TRBD2 identical over 8 bases. Germline V CDR1 and CDR2: SGHKS, YYEKEE (reference sequence). This CDR3 has 15 residues. Losses at the gene ends were 1 base for V and 9 bases for J; bases not matched to a gene: 9. As DNA, the CDR3 is TGTGCCAGCAGCTTGACGATGACTAGCGTGACTGAGCAGTTCTTC. Translating gives CASSLTMTSVTEQFF.

V usage is TRBV7-2 and J usage is TRBJ2-7, with D tentatively TRBD2 (5 bases). The CDR3 spans 12 residues. Germline V lookup: CDR1 SGHTA, CDR2 FQGNSA. Trimming stripped 3 bases from V and 2 bases from J, with 5 bases between. CDR3 region: CASSFGAYEQYF. The CDR3 DNA sequence: TGTGCCAGCAGCTTCGGGGCCTACGAGCAGTACTTC.

This chain uses TRBV20-1 with TRBJ1-1; D gene unclear. Germline V gives CDR1 DFQATT, CDR2 SNEGSKA (reference sequence). V lost 6 bases and J 0 bases, leaving 5 bases between the germline ends. This CDR3 is built from 11 residues. As DNA, the CDR3 is TGCAGTGCCCCGGTGAACACTGAAGCTTTCTTT. Protein sequence: CSAPVNTEAFF.

The CDR3 spells CALNRDRVSSGNTIYF. The CDR3 DNA follows: TGTGCCTTGAATCGGGACAGGGTCTCCTCTGGAAACACCATATATTTT. The V call is TRBV30, the J call TRBJ1-3, with TRBD1 identical over 9 bases. The CDR3 loop spans 16 amino acids. V lost 7 bases, J lost 0 bases, and 10 bases stayed unmatched. Germline V gives CDR1 GTSNPN, CDR2 SVGIG (reference sequence).

This clone was picked up a small number of times. The chain combines TRBV27 with TRBJ1-1; possible D gene TRBD1, 5 bases. Trimming took 4 bases from V and 5 from J, leaving 8 bases between them. The CDR3 consists of 12 residues. Germline V lookup: CDR1 MNHEY, CDR2 SMNVEV (reference sequence). The CDR3 reads CASSSQGTEAFF. The CDR3 DNA reads TGTGCCAGCAGTTCCCAGGGAACTGAAGCTTTCTTT.

The rearrangement links TRBV7-9 to TRBJ1-2, with 9 bases identical to TRBD1. J gave up 2 bases and V 1 base, and 2 bases lay outside the gene matches. The CDR3 has 15 amino acids. Germline V gene sequence: CDR1 SEHNR, CDR2 FQNEAQ (reference sequence). For the CDR3, the DNA is TGTGCCAGCAGCTTAGGCGACAGGGGGAACTATGGCTACACCTTC. It translates to CASSLGDRGNYGYTF.

The rearrangement uses TRBV6-2 or TRBV6-3 and TRBJ2-7; 7 bases align to TRBD1. Per the germline V gene, CDR1 is MNHEY and CDR2 is SVGEGT. The V segment lost 0 bases and the J segment 2 bases; nucleotides outside the gene matches: 7. CDR3 length: 16 residues. The chain's CDR3 is CASSYSNTGVPYEQYF. CDR3 in DNA: TGTGCCAGCAGTTACTCGAACACAGGGGTCCCCTACGAGCAGTACTTC.

V and J are TRBV18 and TRBJ2-7, with 12 bases fitting TRBD1. CDR3 length: 16 amino acids. V trimming: 6 bases; J trimming: 5 bases; junction bases outside the gene matches: 11. Germline CDR1 and CDR2: KGHSH and LQKENI. CDR3 nucleotide sequence: TGTGCCAGCTCGGCTTATTCCGGGACAGGGGGCCACGAGCAGTACTTC. Amino acids: CASSAYSGTGGHEQYF.

The rearrangement joins TRBV5-4 to TRBJ1-1, with 11 nucleotides matching TRBD1. The junction had 9 bases not matched to a gene; V was cut back by 4 bases and J by 1 base. The CDR3 contains 17 residues. Looked up from germline, CDR1 is SGHNT and CDR2 is YYREEE (reference sequence). CDR3 sequence (DNA): TGTGCCAGCAGCCTTCGGGACAGGGGGGCAGGGAACACTGAAGCTTTCTTT. Its translation is CASSLRDRGAGNTEAFF. The variable domain in full, with the rest retrieved from reference TRBV5-4 and TRBJ1-1, is ETGVTQSPTHLIKTRGQQVTLRCSSQSGHNTVSWYQQALGQGPQFIFQYYREEENGRGNFPPRFSGLQFPNYSSELNVNALELDDSALYLCASSLRDRGAGNTEAFFGQGTRLTVV.

J is TRBJ2-1 and V is TRBV4-3, with D possibly TRBD2 on 5 matching bases. This CDR3 is 16 amino acids long. V dropped 0 bases and J dropped 2 bases, with 11 bases sitting between them. Germline lookup yields CDR1 LGHNA and CDR2 YSLEER. The CDR3 region is CASSQESLAPYNEQFF. CDR3 DNA sequence: TGCGCCAGCAGCCAAGAATCGCTAGCTCCCTACAATGAGCAGTTCTTC.

The chain joins TRBV6-5 to TRBJ1-1; a weak D match, TRBD1 (6 bases). The CDR3 spans 12 residues. Looked up from germline, CDR1 is MNHEY and CDR2 is SVGAGI. V lost 5 bases, J lost 11 bases, and 15 bases lay in between. The CDR3 sequence is CASSRAGASAFF. The CDR3 DNA sequence: TGTGCCAGCAGTAGGGCGGGGGCCTCGGCTTTCTTT.

This chain connects TRBV27 to TRBJ2-3; 9 nucleotides agree with TRBD1. Germline-derived CDR1 and CDR2 are MNHEY and SMNVEV (reference sequence). V shed 4 bases and J 6 bases; nucleotides not matched to a gene: 14. The length of the CDR3 is 17 residues. CDR3 nucleotides: TGTGCCAGCAGTTCCGAAAAACAGGGGGCGGGCAGGGATACGCAGTATTTT. It specifies CASSSEKQGAGRDTQYF.

V gene TRBV9 combines with J gene TRBJ1-1; 9 positions match TRBD1. From germline, CDR1 is SGDLS and CDR2 YYNGEE. This CDR3 is built from 13 residues. Trimming at V came to 3 bases and at J to 8 bases, leaving 5 bases not matched to a gene. CDR3 residues: CASSGYRGREAFF. The CDR3 bases are TGTGCCAGCAGCGGATACAGGGGGCGGGAAGCTTTCTTT.

The chain uses TRBV29-1 and TRBJ1-6; D might be TRBD1 (6 bases). Germline CDR1 reads SQVTM; CDR2 reads ANQGSEA. The V end was cut by 1 base, the J end by 7 bases, with 8 bases between. The CDR3 sequence is 13 residues long. CDR3 DNA sequence: TGCAGCGTTGAAGTACAGGGAAATTCACCCCTCCACTTT. Translation: CSVEVQGNSPLHF.

The chain links TRBV28 to TRBJ1-2; D is unclear. The length of the CDR3 is 14 residues. Germline CDR1 reads MDHEN; CDR2 reads SYDVKM. Trimming stripped 2 bases from V and 3 bases from J, with 10 bases between. DNA of the CDR3: TGTGCCAGCAGTTTAAAGACACCACACTATGGCTACACCTTC. As protein: CASSLKTPHYGYTF.